The 19 T cell receptor beta chains below all came from one sample that was sequenced in a study of control samples from healthy donors and cancer patients. Profiled with immunoSEQ multiplex PCR; TCRdb holds only in-frame clones, not every one. The sample has roughly 120,000 clones; 93% are singletons. Sequencing input: blood. The receptors originated from a man aged 25-40 years in good health.

The V call is TRBV4-2, the J call TRBJ1-1; D gene uncertain. The CDR3 contains 13 residues. V was cut by 1 base and J by 3 bases, with 6 bases left in between. Germline V lookup: CDR1 LGHNA, CDR2 YNFKEQ. The CDR3 reads CASSQGAYTEAFF. The CDR3, as DNA: TGTGCCAGCAGCCAAGGGGCCTACACTGAAGCTTTCTTT.

The gene calls are TRBV3-1 (or the pseudogene TRBV3-2) and TRBJ2-2; TRBD2 is a possible D gene (6 bases). Germline-derived CDR1 and CDR2 are LGHDT and YNNKEL (reference sequence). The CDR3 sequence is 16 residues long. V lost 4 bases and J lost 7, with 19 bases in between. The CDR3 sequence is CASSRRTGEPGGELFF. CDR3 DNA sequence: TGTGCCAGCAGCCGCCGGACGGGAGAGCCTGGCGGGGAGCTGTTTTTT.

This clone was found once. The chain employs TRBV10-1 and TRBJ2-2; 8 nucleotides match TRBD2. This CDR3 is built from 13 residues. Germline V gives CDR1 WNHNN, CDR2 SYGVQD (reference sequence). The V gene end was trimmed by 2 bases and the J gene end by 8 bases; junction bases not matched to a gene: 1. As DNA, the CDR3 is TGCGCCAGCAGTGAGAAGCGGGGGGGGGAGCTGTTTTTT. Translating it yields CASSEKRGGELFF.

This chain links TRBV6-5 with TRBJ1-4, with D possibly being TRBD1 (5 bases). The CDR3 spans 14 residues. Germline V gene sequence: CDR1 MNHEY, CDR2 SVGAGI. The V gene lost 6 bases and the J gene lost 0 bases, with 8 bases spanning the gap. As DNA, the CDR3 is TGTGCCAGCAGACAGGATGCAACTAATGAAAAACTGTTTTTT. Translating it yields CASRQDATNEKLFF.

The chain recombines TRBV28 with TRBJ2-1, with TRBD2 as a possible D gene (7 bases). Germline V gene lookup returns CDR1 MDHEN and CDR2 SYDVKM. Trimming removed 7 bases from V and 4 bases from J, with 20 bases in between. The CDR3 spans 16 residues. CDR3 coding DNA: TGTGCCAGCAACCCACCTGGGGGGGCCCTATACAATGAGCAGTTCTTC. Translated: CASNPPGGALYNEQFF.

The CDR3 here is CSASEPRWQDNQPQHF. CDR3 nucleotides: TGCAGTGCTAGTGAGCCCCGGTGGCAGGATAATCAGCCCCAGCATTTT. The chain carries TRBV20-1 and TRBJ1-5; no reliable D call. There are 16 residues in the CDR3. V lost 3 bases to trimming and J lost 4 bases, with 19 bases between them. CDR1 is DFQATT and CDR2 is SNEGSKA in the germline V gene (reference sequence).

The genes are TRBV11-3 and TRBJ2-7; D might be TRBD2 (6 bases). CDR1 SGHNT and CDR2 YENEEA come from the germline V gene. V lost 3 bases and J 7 bases, leaving 13 bases between the germline ends. This CDR3 region has 13 residues. The CDR3 region is CASSLVEGGEQYV. The CDR3 coding sequence is TGTGCCAGCAGCTTGGTCGAGGGAGGAGAGCAGTACGTC.

The chain combines TRBV18 with TRBJ2-1, with TRBD1 as a possible D gene (6 bases). This CDR3 region has 16 residues. Per the germline V gene, CDR1 is KGHSH and CDR2 is LQKENI. V lost 3 bases and J 5 bases, leaving 17 bases between the germline ends. CDR3 DNA sequence: TGTGCCAGCTCACCGTTCTTTGGGGGCAAAAACAATGAGCAGTTCTTC. It codes for CASSPFFGGKNNEQFF.

The chain is built from TRBV12-5 and TRBJ2-1, with 8 bases identical to TRBD1. Germline V gives CDR1 LGHNT, CDR2 FRNRAP. V gave up 6 bases and J gave up 6 bases; unmatched junction bases: 7. CDR3 length: 14 amino acids. The CDR3 here is CASGLGQGRNEQFF. The CDR3 DNA is TGTGCTAGTGGCCTCGGACAGGGACGCAATGAGCAGTTCTTC. Full variable domain (rest looked up from reference TRBV12-5 and TRBJ2-1): DARVTQTPRHKVTEMGQEVTMRCQPILGHNTVFWYRQTMMQGLELLAYFRNRAPLDDSGMPKDRFSAEMPDATLATLKIQPSEPRDSAVYFCASGLGQGRNEQFFGPGTRLTVL.

This sequence joins TRBV6-4 and TRBJ2-7; 9 nucleotides match TRBD1. There are 14 residues in the CDR3. CDR1 MRHNA and CDR2 SNTAGT come from the germline V gene. After removal of 5 bases from V and 7 bases from J, the junction contained 9 bases not matched to a gene. For the CDR3, the DNA is TGTGCCAGCAGTTACAGGGGGCCGCCTCAAGAGCAGTACGTC. This encodes CASSYRGPPQEQYV.

The CDR3 loop is CAWGGSRPAGETQYF. Written as DNA, the CDR3 is TGTGCCTGGGGGGGGTCGCGGCCCGCGGGGGAGACCCAGTACTTC. The gene calls are TRBV30 and TRBJ2-5; TRBD2 might be the D (6 bases). V was clipped by 5 bases and J by 5 bases, with 21 bases between them. CDR1 is GTSNPN, CDR2 SVGIG, per germline (reference sequence). The CDR3 loop spans 15 amino acids.

This rearrangement joins TRBV5-1 to TRBJ1-2; 9 bases are shared with TRBD1. This CDR3 is built from 15 residues. Losses at the gene ends were 0 bases for V and 6 bases for J; bases not matched to a gene: 6. Germline assignment: CDR1 SGHRS and CDR2 YFSETQ. The CDR3 DNA sequence: TGCGCCAGCAGCTTGGATACCGGGACAGGGAATGGCTACACCTTC. Translated, it gives CASSLDTGTGNGYTF.

The V call is TRBV7-9, the J call TRBJ2-1; the D gene is possibly TRBD2 (7 bases). The germline V gene has CDR1 SEHNR and CDR2 FQNEAQ (reference sequence). Between the trimmed V and J ends, which lost 5 bases and 7 bases, there was a span of 24 bases. The CDR3 spans 17 residues. CDR3 protein: CASSDVLGGAESNEQFF. CDR3 DNA: TGTGCCAGCAGCGACGTTTTAGGGGGGGCCGAATCGAATGAGCAGTTCTTC.

The chain carries TRBV12-5 and TRBJ1-1; no reliable D call. Deletions cut 3 bases from V and 0 bases from J, with 17 bases between. The CDR3 runs to 17 residues. CDR1 is LGHNT, CDR2 FRNRAP, per germline. The DNA for the CDR3 is TGTGCTAGTGGTTTAACAGTCCTATCAAACGTGAACACTGAAGCTTTCTTT. This codes for CASGLTVLSNVNTEAFF.

The chain is built from TRBV28 and TRBJ2-2; D is unresolved. The CDR3 has 16 amino acids. The germline V gene has CDR1 MDHEN and CDR2 SYDVKM. V lost 4 bases, J lost 1 base, and 13 bases lay in between. CDR3 in amino acids: CASSSYTLWNTGELFF. The CDR3 DNA reads TGTGCCAGCAGTTCCTACACGTTGTGGAACACCGGGGAGCTGTTTTTT.

This clone was found a few times. The rearrangement links TRBV5-1 to TRBJ1-1; D may be TRBD1 (5 bases). Trimming stripped 3 bases from V and 4 bases from J, with 13 bases between. This CDR3 comprises 14 residues. CDR1 and CDR2 (germline): SGHRS, YFSETQ. CDR3 bases: TGCGCCAGCAGCTCGGACGGGGGAAGCACTGAAGCTTTCTTT. It codes for CASSSDGGSTEAFF.

Of note for this clone: This specimen includes other DNA sequences encoding the same CDR3. The V call is TRBV11-2, the J call TRBJ1-5, with D possibly matching TRBD1 (5 bases). The CDR3 loop spans 14 amino acids. Germline V gene sequence: CDR1 SGHAT, CDR2 FQNNGV. The V and J ends lost 2 bases and 7 bases respectively, with 12 bases between them. DNA for the CDR3: TGTGCCAGCAGCTTATCCGGGGCGGGGCAGCCCCAGCATTTT. This sequence encodes CASSLSGAGQPQHF. Complete variable domain (other parts from reference TRBV11-2 and TRBJ1-5): EAGVAQSPRYKIIEKRQSVAFWCNPISGHATLYWYQQILGQGPKLLIQFQNNGVVDDSQLPKDRFSAERLKGVDSTLKIQPAKLEDSAVYLCASSLSGAGQPQHFGDGTRLSIL.

CDR3 residues: CASSLTVVGGGYTF. CDR3 DNA: TGTGCCAGCAGCTTAACGGTTGTAGGGGGAGGCTACACCTTC. This rearrangement joins TRBV7-3 to TRBJ1-2; TRBD1 is a possible D gene (6 bases). Trimming shortened V by 0 bases and J by 8 bases, and 13 bases separated the two germline ends. The germline V gene has CDR1 SGHTA and CDR2 FQGTGA. The CDR3 spans 14 residues. Using reference TRBV7-3 and TRBJ1-2 for the parts outside the CDR3, the full variable domain is GAGVSQTPSNKVTEKGKYVELRCDPISGHTALYWYRQSLGQGPEFLIYFQGTGAADDSGLPNDRFFAVRPEGSVSTLKIQRTERGDSAVYLCASSLTVVGGGYTFGSGTRLTVV.

The rearrangement links TRBV28 to TRBJ2-3; 8 bases match TRBD1. J lost 1 base, V lost 6 bases, and 6 bases had no gene match. The germline CDR1 and CDR2 sequences are MDHEN and SYDVKM. The CDR3 spans 15 residues. The CDR3 loop is CASSYGQGGTDTQYF. The DNA of the CDR3 is TGTGCCAGCAGCTACGGACAGGGCGGCACAGATACGCAGTATTTT.